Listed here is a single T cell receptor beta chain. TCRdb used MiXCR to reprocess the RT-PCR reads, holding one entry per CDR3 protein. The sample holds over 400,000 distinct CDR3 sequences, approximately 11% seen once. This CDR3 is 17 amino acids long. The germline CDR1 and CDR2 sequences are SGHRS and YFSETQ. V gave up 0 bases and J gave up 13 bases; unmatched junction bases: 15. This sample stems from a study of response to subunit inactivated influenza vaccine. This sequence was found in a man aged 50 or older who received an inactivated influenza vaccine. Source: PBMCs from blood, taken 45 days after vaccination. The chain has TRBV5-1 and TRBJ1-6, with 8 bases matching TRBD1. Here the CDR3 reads CASSLAPGQALSTPLHF. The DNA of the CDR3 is TGCGCCAGCAGCTTGGCGCCGGGACAGGCCCTTTCTACTCCCCTCCACTTT.